Listed below are T cell receptor beta chains from one sample, sequenced in a study of shared clonotypes between healthy human individuals. The repertoire was sequenced with immunoSEQ multiplex PCR; TCRdb's copy has only in-frame clones and lacks some. The sample lists 520,000 or so clones, more than 65% occurring once. The material sequenced was PBMCs. The receptors derive from a woman in her thirties or forties in good health. Some clones in this sample may be carry-over from other donors' samples. CDR3s include the opening cysteine and the closing phenylalanine or tryptophan. A D gene is named only where the DNA matches it firmly. A row's size may be missing; if present it is once, few, many or a size class.

>-|TRBV7-2|-|TRBJ1-2
TGTGCCAGCAGCCCCAGCCAGGGTTGGTATGGCTACACCTTC
CASSPSQGWYGYTF
>-|TRBV4-2|few|TRBJ2-7
TGTGCCAGCAGCCAAGATCAGGGAATGACCTACGAGCAGTACTTC
CASSQDQGMTYEQYF
>TRBD1|TRBV29-1|-|TRBJ2-3
TGCAGCGCACAATCAATGGTTGGGACAGGGACAGATACGCAGTATTTT
CSAQSMVGTGTDTQYF
>TRBD1|TRBV2|-|TRBJ2-7
TGTGCCAGCAGTGGTTCATGGACAGGGGGGTACGAGCAGTACTTC
CASSGSWTGGYEQYF
>TRBD2|TRBV7-3|-|TRBJ2-1
TGTGCCAGCAGCTTAGGGACTAGCGGGAGTGAGTTCTTC
CASSLGTSGSEFF
>TRBD1|TRBV30|-|TRBJ1-6
TGTGCCTGGAGTAGACAGGGGGTGGGGTCACCCCTCCACTTT
CAWSRQGVGSPLHF
>TRBD1|TRBV30|-|TRBJ2-5
TGTGCCTGGAGTATTACGGACAGGGGGCTTCTTGAGACCCAGTACTTC
CAWSITDRGLLETQYF
>TRBD2|TRBV12-5|-|TRBJ2-7
TGTGCTAGCGATTTCATAGCGGGAGATTCCTCCTACGAGCAGTACTTC
CASDFIAGDSSYEQYF
>TRBD2|TRBV6-1|-|TRBJ2-1
TGTGCCAGCAGTGAAGAGCTCGGGACTAGCGGACTCTACAATGAGCAGTTCTTC
CASSEELGTSGLYNEQFF
>-|TRBV5-4|-|TRBJ2-4
TGTGCCAGCAGCTTGAGCGTGTCCAAAAACATTCAGTACTTC
CASSLSVSKNIQYF
>TRBD1|TRBV19|-|TRBJ2-1
TGTGCCAGTAGTAGGGGACAGGGAGGCTACAATGAGCAGTTCTTC
CASSRGQGGYNEQFF
>TRBD2|TRBV15|once|TRBJ2-7
TGTGCCACCAGCAGAGAATTCGCTAGCGGGACCGACGAGCAGTACTTC
CATSREFASGTDEQYF
>-|TRBV6-5|-|TRBJ1-1
TGTGCCAGCAGTACCGCCTACCTGAACACTGAAGCTTTCTTT
CASSTAYLNTEAFF
>-|TRBV7-5|-|TRBJ2-3
TGTGCCAGAAGCGCGCAAGCGGGAAGCACAGATACGCAGTATTTT
CARSAQAGSTDTQYF
>TRBD2|TRBV4-1|-|TRBJ2-7
TGCGCCAGCAGCCAAGAAGCTTACGGGAGGGCGGGACAGCAGTACTTC
CASSQEAYGRAGQQYF
>TRBD1|TRBV10-3|-|TRBJ2-5
TGTGCCATCAGTGAGTCTGGGACAGGGGTCGAGACCCAGTACTTC
CAISESGTGVETQYF
>TRBD2|TRBV28|-|TRBJ2-7
TGTGCCAGCAGTTCTCTAGCGGGAGGTGACTACGAGCAGTACTTC
CASSSLAGGDYEQYF
>-|TRBV6-5|-|TRBJ2-5
TGTGCCAGCAGTGGATTCCATCAAGAGACCCAGTACTTC
CASSGFHQETQYF
>-|TRBV27|-|TRBJ2-3
TGTGCCAGCAGTTTAAGGGGGACTATCGGCACAGATACGCAGTATTTT
CASSLRGTIGTDTQYF
>-|TRBV28|-|TRBJ1-2
TGTGCCAGCAGTTTATTTGGGGGGAAGGGCTACACCTTC
CASSLFGGKGYTF
>TRBD1|TRBV6-1|-|TRBJ1-5
TGTGCCAGCAGGACTACAGGGGCCGGTCAGCCCCAGCATTTT
CASRTTGAGQPQHF
>TRBD1|TRBV7-3|-|TRBJ2-3
TGTGCCAGCAGTCCGGGACAGGCCGGGACAGATACGCAGTATTTT
CASSPGQAGTDTQYF
>-|TRBV5-1|-|TRBJ1-1
TGCGCCAGCAGCTTTGACCTAGGCACTGAAGCTTTCTTT
CASSFDLGTEAFF
>TRBD1|TRBV19|-|TRBJ2-7
TGTGCCAGTAGTCCCTGGACAGGGCCGTCCTACGAGCAGTACTTC
CASSPWTGPSYEQYF